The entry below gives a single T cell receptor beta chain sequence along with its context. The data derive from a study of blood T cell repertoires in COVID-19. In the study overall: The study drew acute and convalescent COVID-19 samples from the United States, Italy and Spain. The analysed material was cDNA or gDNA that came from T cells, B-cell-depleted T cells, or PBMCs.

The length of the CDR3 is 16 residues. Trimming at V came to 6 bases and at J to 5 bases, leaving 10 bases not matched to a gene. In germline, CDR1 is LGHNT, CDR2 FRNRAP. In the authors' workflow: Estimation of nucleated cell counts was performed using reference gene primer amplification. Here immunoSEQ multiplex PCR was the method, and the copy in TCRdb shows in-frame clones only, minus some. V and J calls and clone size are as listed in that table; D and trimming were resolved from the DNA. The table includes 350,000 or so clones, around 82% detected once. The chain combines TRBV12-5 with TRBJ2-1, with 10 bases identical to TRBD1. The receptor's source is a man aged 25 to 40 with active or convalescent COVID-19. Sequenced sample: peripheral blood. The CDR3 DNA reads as TGTGCTAGTGGGCCAAGACAGGGGGCACCCCACAATGAGCAGTTCTTC. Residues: CASGPRQGAPHNEQFF.